These T cell receptor beta chains were read from a single sample in a study of regulatory T cells in long-lasting Graves disease. TCRdb analysed the multiplex PCR reads with MiXCR anew, one entry per CDR3 protein. The top ten clones hold roughly 8.9% of a sample with over 450,000 distinct CDR3 sequences, 9.5% to 15% of them seen once. The sample also formed part of further work on T cells in Graves' hyperthyroidism and ophthalmopathy.

The source was peripheral blood mononuclear cells (PBMCs), collected at new diagnosis, from a patient treated with antithyroid drugs. These receptors all stem from a woman between 25 and 40 years old with Graves disease. Each CDR3 is given with its conserved first and last residue. D genes are given only for firm matches. Only part of the rows carry a size: once, few, many, or a class if the clone is expanded.

TRBV11-2,many,NA,TRBJ1-1,TGTGCCAGCAGCTTATATAGGGGATTGGGCACTGAAGCTTTCTTT,CASSLYRGLGTEAFF
TRBV12-3/TRBV12-4,few,NA,TRBJ2-2,TGTGCCAGCAGTTTAAGCAGGGGAACAATCGGGGAGCTGTTTTTT,CASSLSRGTIGELFF
TRBV6-5,many,NA,TRBJ1-1,TGTGCCAGCAGTTACAACAGGGAGGTAGGCGCTTTCTTT,CASSYNREVGAFF
TRBV28,many,TRBD1,TRBJ2-7,TGTGCCAGCAGCACGACAGGGCCCTCCTACGAGCAGTACTTC,CASSTTGPSYEQYF
TRBV20-1,NA,NA,TRBJ1-5,TGCAGTGCTAGTGATACAGGTGTTGGCATGCAGCCCCAGCATTTT,CSASDTGVGMQPQHF
TRBV11-2,many,NA,TRBJ1-3,TGTGCCAGCAGCTTAATCAGTTTCTCTGGAAACACCATATATTTT,CASSLISFSGNTIYF
TRBV20-1,many,TRBD2,TRBJ2-7,TGCAGTGCTAGTCCCCCGCGGGAGACTTACGAGCAGTACTTC,CSASPPRETYEQYF
TRBV5-1,few,TRBD2,TRBJ2-1,TGCGCCAGCAGCCGGGGATTTTTCGGGACTAGAGGGAACAATGAGCAGTTCTTC,CASSRGFFGTRGNNEQFF
TRBV7-9,NA,NA,TRBJ2-3,TGTGCCAGCAGCTTAGGGGGGACTTCTATCACAGATACGCAGTATTTT,CASSLGGTSITDTQYF
TRBV4-3,many,TRBD1,TRBJ1-2,TGCGCCAGCAGTCGACAGGGGACAGGCTATGGCTACACCTTC,CASSRQGTGYGYTF
TRBV20-1,many,TRBD2,TRBJ2-2,TGCAGTGCTTCAAGAGCGGGAGGGCCTTTAACCGGGGAGCTGTTTTTT,CSASRAGGPLTGELFF
TRBV9,many,NA,TRBJ2-3,TGTGCCAGCAGCGTAGTTGCGGCTAGCACAGATACGCAGTATTTT,CASSVVAASTDTQYF
TRBV20-1,few,TRBD1,TRBJ2-4,TGCAGTGCTAGAGATTTGACAGGGGTCTTAGCCAAAAACATTCAGTACTTC,CSARDLTGVLAKNIQYF
TRBV28,many,NA,TRBJ2-2,TGTGCCAGCAGTTTTGGAGGGTCGAGGGGGGAGCTGTTTTTT,CASSFGGSRGELFF
TRBV7-3,few,NA,TRBJ2-7,TGTGCCAGCAGCTTAAGCGGACTTGGAGGGCCATACGAGCAGTACTTC,CASSLSGLGGPYEQYF
TRBV5-1,NA,NA,TRBJ1-1,TGCGCCAGCAGCTGGGACACCAACACTGAAGCTTTCTTT,CASSWDTNTEAFF
TRBV19,NA,NA,TRBJ2-7,TGTGCCAGTTGTGGGCACTGGGGCGAGCAGTACTTC,CASCGHWGEQYF
TRBV2,few,NA,TRBJ1-5,TGTGCCAGCAGTGGGGGGGACAAGGGGTCCCTCGACAGCAATCAGCCCCAGCATTTT,CASSGGDKGSLDSNQPQHF
TRBV5-6,many,NA,TRBJ2-7,TGTGCCAGCAGCTTGGATCCAGCCTACGAGCAGTACTTC,CASSLDPAYEQYF
TRBV6-1,few,NA,TRBJ2-1,TGTGCCAGCAGGCCCGGACAGATTATCTACAATGAGCAGTTCTTC,CASRPGQIIYNEQFF
TRBV11-2,many,NA,TRBJ2-2,TGTGCCAGCAGCGGTCACACCGGGGAGCTGTTTTTT,CASSGHTGELFF
TRBV19,many,NA,TRBJ1-1,TGTGCCAGTAGTACTGCTTGGGGTGAAGCTTTCTTT,CASSTAWGEAFF
TRBV11-3,many,NA,TRBJ2-5,TGTGCCAGCAGCCCCAGGGGTGTAGAGACCCAGTACTTC,CASSPRGVETQYF
TRBV20-1,many,NA,TRBJ1-5,TGCAGTGCTAGCCCGGGGACCCCGAATCAGCCCCAGCATTTT,CSASPGTPNQPQHF
TRBV7-8,once,NA,TRBJ1-1,TGTGCCAGCAGAGAAACGGGGGACCCGAACACTGAAGCTTTCTTT,CASRETGDPNTEAFF
TRBV12-3/TRBV12-4,many,TRBD2,TRBJ2-5,TGTGCCAGCAGTTCGGGGACTAGCGGCGAGACCCAGTACTTC,CASSSGTSGETQYF
TRBV3-1,NA,NA,TRBJ2-1,TGTGCCAGCAGCCGCGGGGTTAGCTCCTACAATGAGCAGTTCTTC,CASSRGVSSYNEQFF
TRBV6-2/TRBV6-3,many,NA,TRBJ1-5,TGTGCCAGCAGCCCCGTACAGGGCGGCAATCAGCCCCAGCATTTT,CASSPVQGGNQPQHF
TRBV29-1,NA,TRBD1,TRBJ1-6,TGCAGCGCCCGACAGGGGAGTAATTCACCCCTCCACTTT,CSARQGSNSPLHF
TRBV20-1,many,NA,TRBJ2-3,TGCAGTGCTACAGCATCAGATACGCAGTATTTT,CSATASDTQYF
TRBV6-9,NA,NA,TRBJ1-2,TGTGCCAGCAGTTACCCGGGTATGGGTGGCTACACCTTC,CASSYPGMGGYTF
TRBV6-2/TRBV6-3,many,TRBD2,TRBJ2-7,TGTGCCAGCAGACCGGGACTAGCGCCGTTGGAGCAGTACTTC,CASRPGLAPLEQYF
TRBV28,many,NA,TRBJ1-1,TGTGCCAGCAGTTTAGTGGGACAGAACACTGAAGCTTTCTTT,CASSLVGQNTEAFF
TRBV6-1,many,TRBD1,TRBJ2-7,TGTGCCAGCCGACAGGGGTCCCCCTACGAGCAGTACTTC,CASRQGSPYEQYF
TRBV20-1,many,TRBD1,TRBJ2-7,TGCAGTGTCAAGGACAGGGTAAATAGCTACGAGCAGTACTTC,CSVKDRVNSYEQYF
TRBV19,NA,NA,TRBJ2-4,TGTGCCAGTAGTATAGATCTCGGGGTCGGCAAAAACATTCAGTACTTC,CASSIDLGVGKNIQYF
TRBV28,many,NA,TRBJ2-7,TGTGCCAGCAGCGGGGGCGGGACCTCCTACGAGCAGTACTTC,CASSGGGTSYEQYF
TRBV28,many,NA,TRBJ2-7,TGTGCCAGCAGTCTATCGTGGACAGAGAATGCCTACGAGCAGTACTTC,CASSLSWTENAYEQYF
TRBV9,few,TRBD1,TRBJ2-3,TGTGCCAGCAGCGTGGGACAGAAAACAGATACGCAGTATTTT,CASSVGQKTDTQYF
TRBV3-1,many,NA,TRBJ1-6,TGTGCCAGCAGCCAAGGGCCAGCCGATAATTCACCCCTCCACTTT,CASSQGPADNSPLHF
TRBV9,few,NA,TRBJ1-2,TGTGCCAGCAGCGTAGGCCCAGTAAACTATGGCTACACCTTC,CASSVGPVNYGYTF
TRBV2,many,NA,TRBJ2-5,TGTGCCAGCAGTGAATGGATCAGGACGGCAGAGACCCAGTACTTC,CASSEWIRTAETQYF
TRBV11-3,NA,TRBD2,TRBJ2-7,TGTGCCAGCAGTCCCGGGACTAGCGGGAGTAGGGCCCCCTACGAGCAGTACTTC,CASSPGTSGSRAPYEQYF
TRBV6-1,few,NA,TRBJ2-2,TGTGCCAGCAGCAGGGAGAGAGCGAACGGGGAGCTGTTTTTT,CASSRERANGELFF
TRBV20-1,NA,NA,TRBJ1-3,TGCAGTGCCCCGATTTACGACGGGACAAGCTCTGGAAACACCATATATTTT,CSAPIYDGTSSGNTIYF
TRBV28,many,TRBD2,TRBJ2-4,TGTGCCAGCAGTCACCCCGGGACTAGCGGATCCCGCGGCAAAAACATTCAGTACTTC,CASSHPGTSGSRGKNIQYF
TRBV18,NA,NA,TRBJ2-7,TGTGCCAGCTCTCTAACAGCGACGGGGGAGCAGTACTTC,CASSLTATGEQYF